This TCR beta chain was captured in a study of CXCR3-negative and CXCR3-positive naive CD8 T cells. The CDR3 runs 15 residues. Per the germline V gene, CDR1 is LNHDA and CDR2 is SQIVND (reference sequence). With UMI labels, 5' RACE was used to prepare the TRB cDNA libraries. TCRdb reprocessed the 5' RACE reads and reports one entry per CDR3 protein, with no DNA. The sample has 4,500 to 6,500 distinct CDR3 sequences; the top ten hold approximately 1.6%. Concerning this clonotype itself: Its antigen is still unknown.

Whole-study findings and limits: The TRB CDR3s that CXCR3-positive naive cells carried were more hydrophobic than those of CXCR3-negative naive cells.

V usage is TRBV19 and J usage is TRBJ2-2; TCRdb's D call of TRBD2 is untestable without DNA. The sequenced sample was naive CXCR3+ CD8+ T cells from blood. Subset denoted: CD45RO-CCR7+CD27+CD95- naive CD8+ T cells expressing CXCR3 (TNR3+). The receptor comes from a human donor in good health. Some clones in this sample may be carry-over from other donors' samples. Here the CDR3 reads CASIYWGGSPGELFF.